A selection of T cell receptor beta chains follows, all from one sample in a study of T cell responses to AZD1222 COVID-19 vaccine. The data were produced by immunoSEQ multiplex PCR, yet TCRdb's version contains in-frame clones alone and is incomplete. The table records 120,000 to 150,000 clones, around 91% of them present only once. This material consisted of peripheral blood, taken on day 0 of AZD1222 vaccination. The receptors come from an adult in good health. Each CDR3 is given with its conserved first and last residue. A D gene is named only where the DNA matches it firmly. Some rows have no size entry. The others give once, few or many, or a class for an expanded clone.

J | D | size | V | CDR3 | DNA
TRBJ2-7 | . | once | TRBV6-5 | CASSYSKGWGYYEQYF | TGTGCCAGCAGTTACTCTAAGGGCTGGGGATACTACGAGCAGTACTTC
TRBJ2-7 | . | . | TRBV12-3/TRBV12-4 | CASSFGGKYEQYF | TGTGCCAGCAGTTTTGGGGGGAAATACGAGCAGTACTTC
TRBJ2-1 | . | . | TRBV28 | CASSFAGLGSYNEQFF | TGTGCCAGCAGTTTTGCGGGGCTTGGCTCCTACAATGAGCAGTTCTTC
TRBJ2-7 | TRBD1 | few | TRBV6-5 | CASSYDRGNYEQYF | TGTGCCAGCAGCTATGACAGGGGAAACTACGAGCAGTACTTC
TRBJ1-6 | TRBD1 | once | TRBV19 | CASPREIRDRGSPLHF | TGTGCCAGTCCTCGAGAAATCCGGGACAGGGGCTCACCCCTCCACTTT
TRBJ1-5 | . | . | TRBV23-1 | CASSLRGAGDYQPQHF | TGCGCCAGCAGTCTCCGTGGGGCAGGGGACTATCAGCCCCAGCATTTT
TRBJ1-6 | TRBD1 | . | TRBV11-2 | CASSLEQGANSPLHF | TGTGCCAGCAGCTTAGAACAGGGGGCTAATTCACCCCTCCACTTT
TRBJ1-2 | TRBD1 | . | TRBV28 | CASRRTGMGYGYTF | TGTGCCAGCAGGCGGACAGGGATGGGCTATGGCTACACCTTC
TRBJ1-1 | TRBD1 | . | TRBV28 | CASSLPTGGQMNTEAFF | TGTGCCAGCAGTTTGCCCACAGGGGGGCAGATGAACACTGAAGCTTTCTTT
TRBJ1-5 | . | . | TRBV6-2/TRBV6-3 | CASSYSVTGPQPQHF | TGTGCCAGCAGTTACTCGGTGACAGGACCTCAGCCCCAGCATTTT
TRBJ1-2 | . | . | TRBV7-9 | CASSQTGRSNYGYTF | TGTGCCAGCAGCCAGACAGGCCGCTCTAACTATGGCTACACCTTC
TRBJ1-4 | . | few | TRBV19 | CASSPRGSSPEKLFF | TGTGCCAGTAGTCCGAGGGGGTCGTCCCCTGAAAAACTGTTTTTT
TRBJ1-1 | . | . | TRBV5-8 | CASARGPQYEAFF | TGTGCCAGCGCCCGAGGACCCCAATATGAAGCTTTCTTT
TRBJ2-5 | . | . | TRBV5-1 | CASSLRGETQYF | TGCGCCAGCAGCTTGAGGGGAGAGACCCAGTACTTC
TRBJ1-2 | . | . | TRBV6-1 | CASSEFYRSFYGYTF | TGTGCCAGCAGTGAATTTTATAGGAGTTTCTATGGCTACACCTTC
TRBJ1-5 | . | few | TRBV6-1 | CASSEAAGSTQPQHF | TGTGCCAGCAGTGAAGCGGCAGGGAGTACGCAGCCCCAGCATTTT
TRBJ2-7 | TRBD2 | . | TRBV5-1 | CASRLGRIAGPVEQYF | TGCGCCAGCCGCTTGGGAAGGATAGCGGGCCCAGTGGAGCAGTACTTC
TRBJ1-6 | . | . | TRBV19 | CASSIQGITPLHF | TGTGCCAGTAGTATACAGGGGATTACACCCCTCCACTTT
TRBJ1-1 | TRBD1 | . | TRBV19 | CASSPRTGGGTEAFF | TGTGCCAGTAGTCCGCGGACAGGGGGCGGCACTGAAGCTTTCTTT
TRBJ1-5 | . | . | TRBV2 | CASSVTGYNQPQHF | TGTGCCAGCAGTGTCACAGGGTACAATCAGCCCCAGCATTTT
TRBJ2-3 | . | . | TRBV5-1 | CASSWDRDTDTQYF | TGCGCCAGCAGCTGGGACCGGGACACAGATACGCAGTATTTT
TRBJ2-5 | . | once | TRBV15 | CATRGGKLNQETQYF | TGTGCCACCAGGGGAGGAAAACTTAACCAAGAGACCCAGTACTTC
TRBJ2-7 | . | . | TRBV11-2 | CASSLHLVHEQYF | TGTGCCAGCAGCTTACACCTTGTCCACGAGCAGTACTTC
TRBJ1-5 | . | . | TRBV6-2/TRBV6-3 | CASSYPGPMVQPQHF | TGTGCCAGCAGTTACCCCGGGCCGATGGTTCAGCCCCAGCATTTT
TRBJ2-2 | TRBD1 | once | TRBV6-5 | CASSPGQEAGELFF | TGTGCCAGCAGCCCCGGACAGGAGGCCGGGGAGCTGTTTTTT
TRBJ1-5 | TRBD1 | . | TRBV4-1 | CASSRTGARNQPQHF | TGCGCCAGCAGCCGAACAGGGGCGCGCAATCAGCCCCAGCATTTT
TRBJ1-2 | . | . | TRBV7-2 | CASSLGQHYGYTF | TGTGCCAGCAGCTTAGGTCAGCACTATGGCTACACCTTC
TRBJ1-2 | TRBD1 | . | TRBV19 | CASRPRQGASSYGYTF | TGTGCCAGTAGACCGAGACAGGGGGCTTCAAGCTATGGCTACACCTTC
TRBJ1-1 | . | . | TRBV7-9 | CASSLGQNTEAFF | TGTGCCAGCAGCTTAGGACAGAACACTGAAGCTTTCTTT
TRBJ1-1 | . | once | TRBV13 | CASSPWGAGGGQNTEAFF | TGTGCCAGCAGCCCATGGGGCGCAGGCGGGGGACAAAACACTGAAGCTTTCTTT
TRBJ2-7 | . | . | TRBV4-1 | CASSQGGYGTAYEQYF | TGCGCCAGCAGCCAAGGGGGATACGGGACCGCCTACGAGCAGTACTTC
TRBJ2-7 | TRBD1 | . | TRBV15 | CATSRDRDTSISYEQYF | TGTGCCACCTCCAGGGACAGGGATACTTCGATCTCCTACGAGCAGTACTTC
TRBJ1-5 | . | . | TRBV5-8 | CASSSGGGRSNQPQHF | TGTGCCAGCAGCTCAGGAGGGGGAAGGAGCAATCAGCCCCAGCATTTT
TRBJ2-7 | . | few | TRBV5-1 | CASSLEVGPRGGEQYF | TGCGCCAGCAGCTTGGAAGTTGGACCTCGGGGAGGCGAGCAGTACTTC
TRBJ2-1 | TRBD1 | . | TRBV6-5 | CATGPGTGEYNEQFF | TGTGCCACCGGCCCCGGGACAGGGGAATACAATGAGCAGTTCTTC
TRBJ1-3 | . | . | TRBV2 | CASSEIWGISGNTIYF | TGTGCCAGCAGTGAAATTTGGGGGATCTCTGGAAACACCATATATTTT
TRBJ1-2 | TRBD1 | . | TRBV5-5 | CASSLPDRVRGYGYTF | TGTGCCAGCAGCTTGCCAGACAGGGTTCGGGGCTATGGCTACACCTTC
TRBJ2-1 | TRBD2 | . | TRBV7-3 | CASSLDPPTSGNNEQFF | TGTGCCAGCAGCTTAGACCCACCGACTAGCGGAAACAATGAGCAGTTCTTC
TRBJ1-5 | . | few | TRBV30 | CAWKGGTSSNQPQHF | TGTGCCTGGAAGGGCGGGACCTCCTCGAATCAGCCCCAGCATTTT
TRBJ2-4 | TRBD2 | . | TRBV30 | CAWGGTGGPIAKNIQYF | TGTGCCTGGGGGGGGACGGGAGGGCCTATAGCCAAAAACATTCAGTACTTC